This T cell receptor (beta chain) comes out of a study of blood T cells in healthy people across ages. A second PCR, run for about 6 to 11 cycles, used a sample-barcoded 5' primer plus a J-beta primer mix. TCRdb redid the calling of the 5' RACE reads with MiXCR, one entry per CDR3 protein. The sample contains 590,000 or so distinct CDR3 sequences, about 30% of which appear only once. Notes on this clonotype: A much larger clone differs by one base, so this may be a read error.

The sequenced sample consisted of blood. The origin of this receptor is an elderly woman in good health.

CDR3 DNA: TGCAGCGCTACACTGAACACTGGAGCTTTCTTT. The encoded protein is CSATLNTGAFF. The J gene is TRBJ1-1, the V gene TRBV29-1; D gene uncertain. The CDR3 runs 11 residues. Germline V gives CDR1 SQVTM, CDR2 ANQGSEA.